This entry is about one TCR beta chain. This clonotype has at least ten counts. What antigen it recognizes has not been identified. No much larger clone is present one base from it, and per-base qualities are unavailable. The sample originates from a study of breast tumors, draining lymph nodes, adjacent tissues (dated by TCRdb to 2015 to 2016). Regarding the research as a whole: TCR beta repertoires were compared across tumor, adjacent nontumor tissue and axillary lymph nodes obtained from breast cancer patients. In human breast cancer, the study set out to assess how tumor, surrounding tissue and draining lymph node repertoires relate to one another and whether T cells might be exchanged between them. Overall study outcomes, separate from this receptor: The conclusion that tumor T cells originate in lymph nodes was framed as consistent with a hypothesis rather than directly demonstrated. A scenario in which most tumor T cells derive from the lymph node and then expand within tumor tissue was judged to be consistent with the data. Tumor T-cell repertoires showed less diversity than lymph node repertoires and more diversity than nontumor tissue repertoires, and tumor T-cell repertoires showed preferential V and J gene usage. The similarity between tumor and nontumor tissue repertoires was significantly greater in luminal-like breast cancer than in basal-like breast cancer.

Including cysteine and phenylalanine, the CDR3 has 17 amino acids. The sequence is cut down to CDR3 DNA, 51 bases in frame from base 1. V is cut by 1 base and J by 2 bases, and the space between the germline ends is 16 bases. The axillary draining lymph nodes of breast cancer patients were the source of the lymph node samples. Instrument on record: Illumina HiSeq 2000. Multiplex PCR amplification was used to build the TCR beta chain libraries. The amplified TCR beta chain products were analyzed by high-throughput sequencing. The public reads were quality trimmed at Q25 with fastp and then assembled into clones with MiXCR by TCRdb, keeping productive beta chains. Rows merge per CDR3 protein into single entries with the most common DNA and genes. The sample includes about 270,000 distinct CDR3 sequences, with roughly 30% observed a single time. The top ten clonotypes cover more than 0.95% of the sample.

The clonotype comes from a female donor with breast cancer. Some clones in this sample may be carry-over from other donors' samples. The sequenced sample consisted of axillary lymph node tissue. Here the chain combines TRBV12-3 or TRBV12-4 and TRBJ2-3; D gene: possibly TRBD2, on 5 matching bases. The CDR3 reads CASSLGGRAEYTDTQYF. The base sequence is TGTGCCAGCAGTTTAGGGGGAAGAGCGGAATACACAGATACGCAGTATTTT.